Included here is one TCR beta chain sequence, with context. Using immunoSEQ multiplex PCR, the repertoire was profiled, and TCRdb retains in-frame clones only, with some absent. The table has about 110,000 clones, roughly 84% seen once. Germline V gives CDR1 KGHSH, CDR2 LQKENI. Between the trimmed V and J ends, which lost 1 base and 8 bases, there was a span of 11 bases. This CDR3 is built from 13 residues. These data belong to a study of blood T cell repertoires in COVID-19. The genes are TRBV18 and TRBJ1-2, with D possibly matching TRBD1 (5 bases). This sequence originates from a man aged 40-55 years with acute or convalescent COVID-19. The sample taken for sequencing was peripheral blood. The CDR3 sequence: CASSPLKGKGYTF. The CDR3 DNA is TGTGCCAGCTCACCACTAAAGGGGAAAGGCTACACCTTC.